The clone carrying this TCR beta chain was counted only a few times. No antigen is known for it. The time point was: longitudinal time-point 3. From germline, CDR1 is SGHAT and CDR2 FQNNGV. This CDR3 is 16 amino acids long. V lost 3 bases and J lost 4; bases outside the gene matches: 8. The sample originates from a study of neurological immune-mediated disorders. Study conclusions and caveats: Whereas HTLV-1-associated myelopathy showed the most TCR clonal expansion, multiple sclerosis showed the least, with levels below those of healthy controls. None of the CDR3 amino acid sequences in expanded clones turned up in more than one subject, which points to private repertoires in all groups.

cDNA synthesis was performed by 5'RACE with 10-nucleotide random UMIs. Each sequencing run yielded over 200 million TCR-beta sequences from 15-18 subjects. A single record per CDR3 protein comes from TCRdb applying MiXCR to the 5' RACE reads. The table has roughly 48,000 distinct CDR3 sequences, roughly an eighth seen once. This chain joins TRBV11-2 and TRBJ2-2; 7 nucleotides line up with TRBD2. The specimen was PBMCs. The clonotype originates from a male donor with HTLV-1-associated myelopathy (HAM/TSP). CDR3 in DNA: TGTGCCAGCAGCTTCCACTCTGGCGGGGGCACCGGGGAGCTGTTTTTT. Protein: CASSFHSGGGTGELFF. Full variable domain (missing parts from reference TRBV11-2 and TRBJ2-2): EAGVAQSPRYKIIEKRQSVAFWCNPISGHATLYWYQQILGQGPKLLIQFQNNGVVDDSQLPKDRFSAERLKGVDSTLKIQPAKLEDSAVYLCASSFHSGGGTGELFFGEGSRLTVL.